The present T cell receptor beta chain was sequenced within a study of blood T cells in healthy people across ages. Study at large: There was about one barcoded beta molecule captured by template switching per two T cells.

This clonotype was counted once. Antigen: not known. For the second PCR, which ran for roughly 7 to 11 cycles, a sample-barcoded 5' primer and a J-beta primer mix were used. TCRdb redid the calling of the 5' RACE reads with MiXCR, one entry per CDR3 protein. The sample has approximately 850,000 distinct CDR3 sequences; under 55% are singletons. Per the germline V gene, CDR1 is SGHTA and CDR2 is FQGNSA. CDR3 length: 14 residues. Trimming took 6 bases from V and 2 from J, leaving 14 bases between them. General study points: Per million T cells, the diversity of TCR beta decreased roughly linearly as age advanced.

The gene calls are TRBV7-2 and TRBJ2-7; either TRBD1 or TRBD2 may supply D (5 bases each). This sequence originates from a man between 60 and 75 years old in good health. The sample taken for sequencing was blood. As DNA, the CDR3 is TGTGCCAGCAGAGTTGCAGAGGGGCCCTACGAGCAGTACTTC. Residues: CASRVAEGPYEQYF.